The clone carrying this T cell receptor (beta chain) was counted only a few times. The antigen is undetermined. This entry belongs to a study of blood T cells in healthy people across ages. Points from the study as a whole: Leaving the PBMCs unsorted stopped any conclusive comparison of naive versus antigen-experienced cells. Nothing was known about donor CMV status, and this possibly confounded expanded clonotype changes.

With a J-beta primer mix and a sample-barcoded 5' primer, a second PCR ran 7 to 11 cycles. MiXCR, run by TCRdb on the 5' RACE reads, gives a single entry per CDR3 protein. The table shows just over 800,000 distinct CDR3 sequences, with approximately 59% occurring only once. Sample donors were healthy Caucasian individuals that came from Russia, aged 6 to 90. Sequenced: blood. The clonotype was recovered from a man aged 30 to 39 in good health.

The CDR3 loop is CASSLTVPYEQYF. The CDR3 DNA reads as TGTGCCAGCAGTTTGACAGTTCCCTACGAGCAGTACTTC. The chain uses TRBV12-3 or TRBV12-4 and TRBJ2-7; TRBD1 is a possible D gene (5 bases). The CDR3 runs 13 residues. Trimming cost V 3 bases and J 2 bases, with 8 bases left between them.